The 8 T cell receptor beta chains below come from one sample, sequenced in a study of a mutant IDH1 vaccine in newly diagnosed glioma. Time point defined: week 47, end of study. The investigators gave 300 ug of mutant IDH1 20-mer peptide in each vaccine dose, together with topical imiquimod. TCRdb's copy holds only in-frame clones and misses some; the assay was immunoSEQ multiplex PCR. This sample yields some 60,000 clones, of which roughly 87% are seen a single time; around 3.5% belongs to the top ten. Their target antigens are unknown. Sequenced here: PBMCs, sampled from a glioma patient whose treatment included an IDH1 peptide vaccine. These receptors were taken from a woman in her forties or fifties with glioma.

This CDR3 reads CASSPLIMNTEAFF. The CDR3 nucleotides read TGTGCCAGTAGTCCGCTGATCATGAACACTGAAGCTTTCTTT. The rearrangement links TRBV19 to TRBJ1-1; D uncertain. Trimming stripped 5 bases from V and 0 bases from J, with 10 bases between. The CDR3 is 14 amino acids. Germline assignment: CDR1 LNHDA and CDR2 SQIVND (reference sequence).

The rearrangement uses TRBV28 and TRBJ1-2; weak D call: TRBD1 (5 bases). Germline-derived CDR1 and CDR2 are MDHEN and SYDVKM. The CDR3 length is 15 residues. Trimming pared 3 bases from V and 8 bases from J, leaving 19 bases between. As DNA, the CDR3 is TGTGCCAGCAGTTTGGGGGGGACGGCTTTAAGCGGCTACACCTTC. It yields the protein CASSLGGTALSGYTF.

This chain uses TRBV6-5 with TRBJ1-5; 12 nucleotides line up with TRBD1. Germline loops: CDR1 MNHEY, CDR2 SVGAGI. Germline trimming cut 8 bases from V and 3 bases from J; bases unmatched to any gene: 2. The CDR3 totals 14 residues. Here the CDR3 reads CASGTGGNNQPQHF. CDR3 sequence (DNA): TGTGCCAGCGGGACAGGGGGCAACAATCAGCCCCAGCATTTT.

V usage is TRBV6-1 and J usage is TRBJ1-6; TRBD1 is a possible D gene (5 bases). The length of the CDR3 is 15 residues. Deletions cut 6 bases from V and 9 bases from J, with 18 bases between. Germline CDR1 and CDR2: MNHNS and SASEGT. For the CDR3, the DNA is TGTGCCAGCAGGGACGTTCGTGGGGCAGGTTCACCCCTCCACTTT. It yields the protein CASRDVRGAGSPLHF.

DNA for the CDR3: TGTGCCAGCAGCGTAGGATCCGGGGCGCTTCGTGGCTCCTACGAGCAGTACTTC. Protein: CASSVGSGALRGSYEQYF. The genes are TRBV9 and TRBJ2-7; D is possibly TRBD1 or TRBD2 (5 bases each). V gave up 0 bases and J gave up 0 bases, with 19 bases separating them. The germline gives CDR1 SGDLS, CDR2 YYNGEE. CDR3 size: 18 residues.

This clone was detected a few times. The J gene is TRBJ1-4, the V gene TRBV7-6; D call uncertain. With 2 bases removed from V and 1 base from J, the gap between germline ends came to 8 bases. CDR1 is SGHVS, CDR2 FNYEAQ, per germline. CDR3 length equals 15 residues. DNA for the CDR3: TGTGCCAGCAGCTTAAGTACGGGAACTAATGAAAAACTGTTTTTT. It specifies CASSLSTGTNEKLFF.

V and J are TRBV6-6 and TRBJ1-3, with D perhaps TRBD1 (5 bases). Germline V gene data show CDR1 as MNHNY and CDR2 as SVGAGI (reference sequence). This CDR3 is 15 amino acids long. V lost 6 bases to trimming and J lost 2 bases, with 14 bases between them. As DNA, the CDR3 is TGTGCCAGCAGCCCCTTGTCGGGGGCTGGAAACACCATATATTTT. As protein: CASSPLSGAGNTIYF.

CDR3 sequence: CASSSDSTYNEQFF. In DNA form, the CDR3 reads TGTGCCAGCAGCTCCGACAGTACCTACAATGAGCAGTTCTTC. The chain combines TRBV7-3 with TRBJ2-1; TRBD1 is a possible D gene (5 bases). V shed 4 bases and J shed 2 bases, with 9 bases lying between them. Germline V gene lookup returns CDR1 SGHTA and CDR2 FQGTGA. CDR3 size: 14 residues.